A selection of T cell receptor beta chains follows, all from one sample in a study of OX40 agonist ivuxolimab in advanced cancers. Only in-frame clones appear in the TCRdb table, and some are missing; sequencing was by immunoSEQ multiplex PCR. The sample lists 50,000 or so clones; 75% to 80% were seen once. This material consisted of CD4+ or CD8+ T cells sorted from blood, taken in a trial of the OX40 agonist ivuxolimab. Receptors originate from an adult with an advanced solid tumor such as melanoma, head and neck, liver or kidney cancer. CDR3s include the opening cysteine and the closing phenylalanine or tryptophan. The D gene is left open where the match is weak. Expanded clones are given a class, and other clones once, few, many or no size at all.

j_gene,abundance,d_gene,v_gene,CDR3nt,CDR3aa
TRBJ2-1,few,NA,TRBV30,TGTGCCTGGAGTTATGACGTCTTCCCTGGGAATGAGCAGTTCTTC,CAWSYDVFPGNEQFF
TRBJ2-7,NA,TRBD2,TRBV28,TGTGCCAGCAGTCTGCGACTAGCGGGAGGTGTAAGGGGGAACGAGCAGTACTTC,CASSLRLAGGVRGNEQYF
TRBJ2-1,NA,TRBD2,TRBV11-3,TGTGCCAGCAGCCTTCGACTAGCGGGGTCCTACAATGAGCAGTTCTTC,CASSLRLAGSYNEQFF
TRBJ2-3,NA,TRBD2,TRBV5-1,TGCGCCAGCAGCGCAGGGTCGGGACTAGCGGGAGCCGGAGATACGCAGTATTTT,CASSAGSGLAGAGDTQYF
TRBJ1-3,NA,NA,TRBV10-3,TGTGCCATCAGCCCGGGTCCTGGAAACACCATATATTTT,CAISPGPGNTIYF
TRBJ1-2,NA,NA,TRBV11-3,TGTGCCAGCACGACAGAGGTAGCAGACTATGGCTACACCTTC,CASTTEVADYGYTF
TRBJ2-7,NA,NA,TRBV18,TGTGCCAGCTCACAGGGAGCGGTAACCTACGAGCAGTACTTC,CASSQGAVTYEQYF
TRBJ2-1,NA,TRBD2,TRBV11-3,TGTGCCAGCAGCTTTACTAGCGGAAGTGAGCAGTTCTTC,CASSFTSGSEQFF
TRBJ1-6,NA,TRBD1,TRBV6-1,TGTGCCAGCAGTGAGCCAGGGGGGGGAGATTCACCCCTCCACTTT,CASSEPGGGDSPLHF
TRBJ1-4,NA,NA,TRBV4-3,TGCGCCAGCAGCCAAGATCAGAGGGGGGTTTATGAAAAACTGTTTTTT,CASSQDQRGVYEKLFF
TRBJ2-7,once,NA,TRBV11-3,TGTGCCAGCAGCTCTCAGCTCGAGCAGTACTTC,CASSSQLEQYF
TRBJ1-4,NA,NA,TRBV5-1,TGCGCCAGCAGCTTAGGGTCGGGTGAAAAACTGTTTTTT,CASSLGSGEKLFF
TRBJ1-5,NA,NA,TRBV23-1,TGCGCCAGCAGTCGGGATCAGCCCCAGCATTTT,CASSRDQPQHF
TRBJ1-3,NA,NA,TRBV6-1,TGTGCCAGCAGTGAAGATGGCGGCTCTGGAAACACCATATATTTT,CASSEDGGSGNTIYF
TRBJ2-2,few,NA,TRBV10-3,TGTGCCATCAGTGGTCACTCGAACACCGGGGAGCTGTTTTTT,CAISGHSNTGELFF
TRBJ1-6,NA,TRBD1,TRBV18,TGTGCCAGCTCACCCTCCGGGACAGGGAATTCACCCCTCCACTTT,CASSPSGTGNSPLHF
TRBJ1-2,NA,NA,TRBV7-9,TGTGCCAGCAGTCAGGGATCCCTTAACTATGGCTACACCTTC,CASSQGSLNYGYTF
TRBJ2-1,NA,NA,TRBV12-5,TGTGCTAGTGGTTCCGCACCCCTTGAACTGAAAATGTCTATCGATGAGCAGTTCTTC,CASGSAPLELKMSIDEQFF